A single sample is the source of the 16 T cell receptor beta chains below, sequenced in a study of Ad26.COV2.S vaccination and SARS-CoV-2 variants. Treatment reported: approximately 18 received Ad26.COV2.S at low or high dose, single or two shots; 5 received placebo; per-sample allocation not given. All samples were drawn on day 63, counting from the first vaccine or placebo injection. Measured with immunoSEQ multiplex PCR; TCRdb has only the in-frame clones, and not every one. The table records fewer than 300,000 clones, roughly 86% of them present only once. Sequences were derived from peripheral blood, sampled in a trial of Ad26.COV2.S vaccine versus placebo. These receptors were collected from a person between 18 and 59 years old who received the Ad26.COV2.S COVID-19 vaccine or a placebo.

CDR3 DNA sequence: TGTGCCAGCAGCTTAGGTTCCGGGACAAATGGCTACACCTTC. Residues: CASSLGSGTNGYTF. The rearrangement links TRBV5-8 to TRBJ1-2; possibly TRBD1 for D (6 bases). The V gene lost 2 bases and the J gene lost 6 bases, with 14 bases spanning the gap. CDR3 size: 14 residues. The germline gives CDR1 SGHTS, CDR2 YDEGEE.

For the CDR3, the DNA is TGTGCCAGCAGCTACCTTCAGGGGAGAGGTGAAAAACTGTTTTTT. Translating gives CASSYLQGRGEKLFF. This chain connects TRBV7-8 to TRBJ1-4; TRBD1 is a possible D gene (6 bases). The germline gives CDR1 SGHVS, CDR2 FQNEAQ. CDR3 length: 15 amino acids. Trimming left V 4 bases short and J 7 bases short, with 16 bases between.

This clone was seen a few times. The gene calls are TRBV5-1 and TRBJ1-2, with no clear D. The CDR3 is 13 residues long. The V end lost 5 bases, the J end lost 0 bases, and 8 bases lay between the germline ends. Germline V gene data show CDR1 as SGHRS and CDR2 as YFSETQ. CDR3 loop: CASRDQANYGYTF. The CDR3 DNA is TGCGCCAGCAGGGACCAAGCTAACTATGGCTACACCTTC.

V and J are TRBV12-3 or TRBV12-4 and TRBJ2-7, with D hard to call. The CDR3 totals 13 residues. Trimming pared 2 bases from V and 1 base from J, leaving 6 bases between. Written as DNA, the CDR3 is TGTGCCAGCAGTTTAACCCAGTCCTACGAGCAGTACTTC. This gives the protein CASSLTQSYEQYF.

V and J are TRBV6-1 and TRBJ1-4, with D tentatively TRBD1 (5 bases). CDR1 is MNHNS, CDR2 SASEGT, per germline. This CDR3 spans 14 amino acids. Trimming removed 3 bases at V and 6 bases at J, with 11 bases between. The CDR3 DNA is TGTGCCAGCAGTGAGACCAGGGTAGATGAAAAACTGTTTTTT. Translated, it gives CASSETRVDEKLFF.

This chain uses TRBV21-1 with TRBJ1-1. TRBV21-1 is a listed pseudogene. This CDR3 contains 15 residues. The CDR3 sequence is CASSKGLPPNTEAFF. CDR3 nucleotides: TGTGCCAGCAGCAAAGGACTCCCACCGAACACTGAAGCTTTCTTT.

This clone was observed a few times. The CDR3 DNA reads as TGTGCCAGCAGCGATGGAGAGGGGGCCCCGGGAAACACCATATATTTT. This gives the protein CASSDGEGAPGNTIYF. The V and J genes are TRBV9 and TRBJ1-3; 7 nucleotides align to TRBD1. Germline V gives CDR1 SGDLS, CDR2 YYNGEE. The CDR3 consists of 16 residues. Trimming removed 3 bases from V and 4 bases from J; junction bases left unmatched: 10.

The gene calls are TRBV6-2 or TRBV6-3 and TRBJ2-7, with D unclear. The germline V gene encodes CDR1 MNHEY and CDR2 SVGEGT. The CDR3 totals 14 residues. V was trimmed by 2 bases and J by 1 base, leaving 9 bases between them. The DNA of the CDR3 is TGTGCCAGCAGTTACCGGGCGTCGTCCTACGAGCAGTACTTC. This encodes CASSYRASSYEQYF.

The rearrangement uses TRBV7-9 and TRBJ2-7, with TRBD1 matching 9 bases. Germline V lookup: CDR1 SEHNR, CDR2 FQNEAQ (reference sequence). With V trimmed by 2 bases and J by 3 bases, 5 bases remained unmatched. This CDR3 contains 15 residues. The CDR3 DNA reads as TGTGCCAGCAGCTTAAACAGGGGGCCGCACTACGAGCAGTACTTC. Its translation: CASSLNRGPHYEQYF.

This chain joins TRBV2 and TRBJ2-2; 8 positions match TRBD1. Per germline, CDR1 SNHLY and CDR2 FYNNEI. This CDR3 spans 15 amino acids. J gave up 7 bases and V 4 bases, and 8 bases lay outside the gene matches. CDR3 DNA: TGTGCCAGCAGTGTGGGACAGGTGTATCTCGGGGAGCTGTTTTTT. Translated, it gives CASSVGQVYLGELFF.

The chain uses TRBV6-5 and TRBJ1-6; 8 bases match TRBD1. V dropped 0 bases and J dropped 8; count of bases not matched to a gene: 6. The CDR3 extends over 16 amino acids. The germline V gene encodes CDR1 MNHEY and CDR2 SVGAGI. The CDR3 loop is CASSYSGTGPHSPLHF. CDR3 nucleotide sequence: TGTGCCAGCAGTTACTCGGGGACAGGCCCCCATTCACCCCTCCACTTT.

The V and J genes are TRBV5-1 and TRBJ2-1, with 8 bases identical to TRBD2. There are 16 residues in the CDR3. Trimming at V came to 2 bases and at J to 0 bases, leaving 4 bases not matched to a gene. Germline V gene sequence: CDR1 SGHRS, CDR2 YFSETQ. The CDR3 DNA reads TGCGCCAGCAGCTTAGTAGCGGGGAGCTCCTACAATGAGCAGTTCTTC. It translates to CASSLVAGSSYNEQFF.

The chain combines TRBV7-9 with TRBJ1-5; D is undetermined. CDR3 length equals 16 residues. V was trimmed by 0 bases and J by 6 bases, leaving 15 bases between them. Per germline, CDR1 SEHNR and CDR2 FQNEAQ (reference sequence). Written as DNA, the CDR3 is TGTGCCAGCAGCTTAGCAGGGTGGGGAGAGGTTCAGCCCCAGCATTTT. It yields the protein CASSLAGWGEVQPQHF.

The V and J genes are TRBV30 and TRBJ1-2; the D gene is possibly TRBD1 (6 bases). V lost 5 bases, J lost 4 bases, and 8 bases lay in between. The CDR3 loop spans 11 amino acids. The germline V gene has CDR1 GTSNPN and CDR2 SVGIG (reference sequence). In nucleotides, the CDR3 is TGTGCCTGGTCGGGGGCCTATGGCTACACCTTC. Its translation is CAWSGAYGYTF.

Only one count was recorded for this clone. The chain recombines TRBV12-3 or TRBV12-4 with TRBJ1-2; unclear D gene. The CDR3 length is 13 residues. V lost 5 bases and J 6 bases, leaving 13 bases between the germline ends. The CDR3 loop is CASSPQRFNGYTF. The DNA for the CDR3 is TGTGCCAGCAGTCCCCAACGGTTTAATGGCTACACCTTC.

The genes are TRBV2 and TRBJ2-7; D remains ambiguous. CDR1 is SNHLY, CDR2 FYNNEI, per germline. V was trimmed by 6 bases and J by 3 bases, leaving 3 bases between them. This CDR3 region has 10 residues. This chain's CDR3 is CASSRYEQYF. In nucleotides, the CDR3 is TGTGCCAGCAGCCGCTACGAGCAGTACTTC.